The 24 T cell receptor beta chains below were found in one sample sequenced in a study of CD8+ T cells in alopecia areata. The sequencing template was cDNA reverse transcribed from extracted RNA. Libraries were prepared by immunoSEQ multiplex PCR; TCRdb keeps only in-frame clonotypes and omits some of them. The data contain about 150,000 clones, less than 65% of them singletons. The sample here was CD8+ T cells sorted from blood, taken at week 0. The receptor source for this set is a human donor with alopecia areata.

A few counts support this clone. V usage is TRBV29-1 and J usage is TRBJ2-5; 8 bases align to TRBD2. The CDR3 contains 14 residues. The germline gives CDR1 SQVTM, CDR2 ANQGSEA. V shed 2 bases, J shed 3 bases, and the junction held 5 bases outside the gene matches. CDR3 sequence reads: CSVETLRGEETQYF. The CDR3 DNA is TGCAGCGTTGAAACTTTGCGGGGGGAAGAGACCCAGTACTTC.

This clone was found a few times. This chain connects TRBV13 to TRBJ2-2, with D possibly matching TRBD1 (6 bases). Trimming pared 5 bases from V and 3 bases from J, leaving 10 bases between. Per germline, CDR1 PRHDT and CDR2 FYEKMQ (reference sequence). This CDR3 region has 14 residues. The CDR3 DNA is TGTGCCAGCAGCAAGACAGGAGACACCGGGGAGCTGTTTTTT. Amino acid sequence: CASSKTGDTGELFF.

The chain employs TRBV14 and TRBJ2-7; 7 bases match TRBD1. The CDR3 totals 12 residues. The germline gives CDR1 SGHDN, CDR2 FVKESK. V gave up 5 bases and J gave up 3 bases; unmatched junction bases: 1. The CDR3 sequence: CASSWDSYEQYF. CDR3 DNA sequence: TGTGCCAGCAGCTGGGACAGCTACGAGCAGTACTTC.

The genes are TRBV25-1 and TRBJ2-7, with 10 bases matching TRBD1. The CDR3 extends over 17 amino acids. V lost 6 bases to trimming and J lost 3 bases; unmatched junction nucleotides: 14. Germline V lookup: CDR1 MGHDK, CDR2 SYGVNS. Here the CDR3 reads CASSARLGQGEGYEQYF. The CDR3 nucleotides are TGTGCCAGCAGCGCGAGGCTTGGACAGGGGGAGGGCTACGAGCAGTACTTC.

This clone came up a few times. The chain carries TRBV11-3 and TRBJ1-4; unclear D gene. Deletions cut 4 bases from V and 13 bases from J, with 13 bases between. Germline lookup yields CDR1 SGHNT and CDR2 YENEEA. CDR3 size: 12 residues. Here the CDR3 DNA reads TGTGCCAGCAGCTCCGACCGAGAGGGACTGTTTTTT. It translates to CASSSDREGLFF.

The rearrangement links TRBV19 to TRBJ2-3, with D perhaps TRBD1 (6 bases). The CDR3 runs 13 residues. The V end lost 2 bases, the J end lost 5 bases, and 8 bases lay between the germline ends. Germline V CDR1 and CDR2: LNHDA, SQIVND (reference sequence). This CDR3 reads CASSIRGGDTQYF. The CDR3 DNA reads as TGTGCCAGTAGTATACGAGGGGGAGATACGCAGTATTTT.

The chain recombines TRBV27 with TRBJ1-2; TRBD1 matches at 8 bases. V dropped 6 bases and J dropped 4; count of bases not matched to a gene: 7. Germline loops: CDR1 MNHEY, CDR2 SMNVEV (reference sequence). CDR3 length: 14 amino acids. The DNA for the CDR3 is TGTGCCAGCAGGGGAGGACAGGGCTTCTATGGCTACACCTTC. Translation gives CASRGGQGFYGYTF.

V usage is TRBV9 and J usage is TRBJ1-2; TRBD1 aligns across 8 bases. The CDR3 covers 15 residues. From germline, CDR1 is SGDLS and CDR2 YYNGEE. J lost 3 bases, V lost 3 bases, and 7 bases had no gene match. CDR3 nucleotide sequence: TGTGCCAGCAGCGCCGGACAGGGTATTCACTATGGCTACACCTTC. This sequence encodes CASSAGQGIHYGYTF. Drawing the rest from reference TRBV9 and TRBJ1-2, the complete variable domain is DSGVTQTPKHLITATGQRVTLRCSPRSGDLSVYWYQQSLDQGLQFLIQYYNGEERAKGNILERFSAQQFPDLHSELNLSSLELGDSALYFCASSAGQGIHYGYTFGSGTRLTVV.

The rearrangement joins TRBV4-3 to TRBJ1-2; weak D call: TRBD1 (5 bases). Between the trimmed V and J ends, which lost 4 bases and 4 bases, there was a span of 16 bases. The CDR3 loop spans 15 amino acids. Germline lookup yields CDR1 LGHNA and CDR2 YSLEER. The chain's CDR3 is CASSLKKGYIYGYTF. DNA for the CDR3: TGCGCCAGCAGCCTTAAAAAGGGGTACATCTATGGCTACACCTTC.

The chain employs TRBV7-2 and TRBJ2-2, with D unclear. The CDR3 has 12 residues. Germline CDR1 SGHTA, CDR2 FQGNSA. Trimming cost V 3 bases and J 8 bases, with 7 bases left between them. The CDR3 DNA is TGTGCCAGCAGCTTTGCGGTTGGGGAGCTGTTTTTT. The encoded protein is CASSFAVGELFF.

CDR3 coding DNA: TGCGCCAGCAGCCATCAGGGGGCTTATGGCTACACCTTC. Protein product: CASSHQGAYGYTF. This chain uses TRBV4-3 with TRBJ1-2, with TRBD1 identical over 8 bases. Germline loops: CDR1 LGHNA, CDR2 YSLEER. The CDR3 extends over 13 amino acids. V shed 3 bases and J 5 bases; nucleotides not matched to a gene: 2.

This chain uses TRBV4-3 with TRBJ2-7; 7 bases match TRBD1. The CDR3 has 13 residues. Trimming removed 2 bases from V and 6 bases from J; junction bases left unmatched: 4. The germline CDR1 and CDR2 sequences are LGHNA and YSLEER. CDR3 coding DNA: TGCGCCAGCAGCCAAATTTACAGGGGCGAGCAGTACTTC. Amino acids: CASSQIYRGEQYF.

CDR3: CASSYRGNTEAFF. The CDR3 DNA sequence: TGTGCCAGCAGTTACCGGGGGAACACTGAAGCTTTCTTT. The J gene is TRBJ1-1, the V gene TRBV6-5; D remains unclear. The germline gives CDR1 MNHEY, CDR2 SVGAGI. The CDR3 consists of 13 residues. Trimming removed 2 bases from V and 1 base from J, with 5 bases in between.

The chain has TRBV28 and TRBJ2-7; 7 bases agree with TRBD1. Germline V CDR1 and CDR2: MDHEN, SYDVKM. This CDR3 has 15 amino acids. The junction had 8 bases not matched to a gene; V was cut back by 5 bases and J by 1 base. The CDR3 is CASSKPRQGSYEQYF. CDR3 nucleotides: TGTGCCAGCAGTAAACCGAGACAGGGATCCTACGAGCAGTACTTC.

The rearrangement uses TRBV30 and TRBJ1-1; D remains unclear. This CDR3 is 14 amino acids long. Germline CDR1 and CDR2: GTSNPN and SVGIG (reference sequence). Trimming stripped 0 bases from V and 3 bases from J, with 11 bases between. As DNA, the CDR3 is TGTGCCTGGAGTGTATGGCATCTGGACACTGAAGCTTTCTTT. Its translation is CAWSVWHLDTEAFF.

This clone was detected only a few times. The rearrangement joins TRBV14 to TRBJ1-5, with D unresolved. Per germline, CDR1 SGHDN and CDR2 FVKESK. V was clipped by 0 bases and J by 4 bases, with 7 bases between them. The CDR3 length is 14 residues. The DNA of the CDR3 is TGTGCCAGCAGCCAAGATCGGGGTAATCAGCCCCAGCATTTT. It yields the protein CASSQDRGNQPQHF.

This clone has just a few counts. This sample includes further DNA sequences coding for the same CDR3. This chain uses TRBV4-3 with TRBJ1-2; D not resolved. This CDR3 is 15 amino acids long. Trimming took 0 bases from V and 0 from J, leaving 8 bases between them. The V gene's germline CDR1 is LGHNA and CDR2 YSLEER. The CDR3 region is CASSQDRGANYGYTF. The CDR3 DNA sequence: TGCGCCAGCAGCCAAGACCGGGGAGCTAACTATGGCTACACCTTC.

The J gene is TRBJ2-7, the V gene TRBV19; 7 bases map to TRBD2. Germline loops: CDR1 LNHDA, CDR2 SQIVND (reference sequence). V lost 5 bases to trimming and J lost 5 bases; unmatched junction nucleotides: 6. The CDR3 loop spans 13 amino acids. This CDR3 is CASSSGGLNEQYF. The DNA of the CDR3 is TGTGCCAGTAGTTCGGGGGGACTGAACGAGCAGTACTTC. Looking up the rest from reference TRBV19 and TRBJ2-7 gives the full variable domain: DGGITQSPKYLFRKEGQNVTLSCEQNLNHDAMYWYRQDPGQGLRLIYYSQIVNDFQKGDIAEGYSVSREKKESFPLTVTSAQKNPTAFYLCASSSGGLNEQYFGPGTRLTVT.

The rearrangement joins TRBV9 to TRBJ1-1, with TRBD1 matching 10 bases. CDR3 length: 15 residues. Germline loops: CDR1 SGDLS, CDR2 YYNGEE. With V trimmed by 3 bases and J by 1 base, 3 bases remained unmatched. CDR3 loop: CASSARDRGNTEAFF. CDR3 bases: TGTGCCAGCAGCGCCCGGGACAGGGGGAACACTGAAGCTTTCTTT.

This clone was observed a few times. The V call is TRBV7-8, the J call TRBJ2-1, with TRBD1 as a possible D gene (6 bases). Trimming removed 5 bases from V and 5 bases from J, with 10 bases in between. The germline CDR1 and CDR2 sequences are SGHVS and FQNEAQ. This CDR3 comprises 13 residues. CDR3 sequence: CASSPQGNNEQFF. For the CDR3, the DNA is TGTGCCAGCAGCCCACAGGGAAACAATGAGCAGTTCTTC.

This clone was detected once. This chain links TRBV11-2 with TRBJ1-2; TRBD1 agrees at 8 bases. The V gene end was trimmed by 6 bases and the J gene end by 5 bases; junction bases not matched to a gene: 11. CDR3 length: 15 amino acids. Germline CDR1 reads SGHAT; CDR2 reads FQNNGV. The CDR3: CASRRREQGVYGYTF. The CDR3 DNA reads as TGTGCCAGCAGACGGAGGGAACAGGGGGTATATGGCTACACCTTC.

This clone was seen a few times. The chain recombines TRBV10-2 with TRBJ2-7; D could derive from TRBD1 or TRBD2 (6 bases each). The CDR3 loop spans 13 amino acids. V was cut by 6 bases and J by 5 bases, with 14 bases left in between. CDR1 is WSHSY and CDR2 is SAAADI in the germline V gene. CDR3 sequence: CASRRGEVNEQYF. DNA for the CDR3: TGCGCCAGCAGGAGGGGGGAGGTTAACGAGCAGTACTTC.

This clone has a handful of counts. The chain uses TRBV4-3 and TRBJ2-7, with D possibly TRBD2 on 5 matching bases. The CDR3 loop spans 13 amino acids. With 3 bases removed from V and 4 bases from J, the gap between germline ends came to 10 bases. CDR1 and CDR2 from the germline V gene are LGHNA and YSLEER. CDR3 sequence reads: CASSHGGLYEQYF. The CDR3 DNA sequence: TGCGCCAGCAGCCATGGTGGACTTTACGAGCAGTACTTC.

This clone has a single count. This chain connects TRBV4-3 to TRBJ1-2; 7 bases are shared with TRBD1. V trimming: 0 bases; J trimming: 7 bases; junction bases outside the gene matches: 8. Germline-derived CDR1 and CDR2 are LGHNA and YSLEER. This CDR3 is built from 15 residues. This chain's CDR3 is CASSQDEGDRVGYTF. CDR3 nucleotide sequence: TGCGCCAGCAGCCAAGATGAAGGAGACAGGGTTGGCTACACCTTC.